This paragraph reports one TCR beta chain. Its antigen is not identified. Just one base apart from a much larger clone, this may be a read error. These data belong to a study of blood T cells in healthy people across ages. Notes on the study in general: More naive CD4+ cells and higher diversity were found in long-lived than in aged donors. A strong correlation was found between TCR beta diversity and the percentage of naive T cells. TCR beta diversity per million T cells fell roughly linearly with age. Researchers judged that diversity estimates from one million T cells fell short of true values.

The CDR3 runs 13 residues. The ends lost 4 bases at V and 5 bases at J; junction bases unmatched: 3. Germline V gives CDR1 SNHLY, CDR2 FYNNEI. Then a second PCR, running roughly 6 to 11 cycles, was carried out with a sample-barcoded 5' primer and a J-beta primer mix. From the 5' RACE reads, TCRdb called clonotypes with MiXCR, one entry per CDR3 protein. The table has roughly 680,000 distinct CDR3 sequences, 52% seen once. V and J are TRBV2 and TRBJ2-5; 8 nucleotides align to TRBD1. What was sequenced was blood. This TCR was recovered from a woman over 75 in good health. The CDR3: CASSGTGPETQYF. As DNA, the CDR3 is TGTGCCAGCAGTGGGACAGGGCCCGAGACCCAGTACTTC.